The 29 T cell receptor beta chains listed next were all sequenced from one sample in a study of T-cell reconstitution after alpha-beta-depleted transplantation in children (dated by TCRdb to 2016 to 2017). The protocol used for the library was PCR. This sample was sequenced with an Illumina HiSeq 2500. Molecular barcoding was employed in the preparation of TCR libraries, with unique molecular identifiers being used to normalize TCRbeta repertoire quantification. TCRdb's own reprocessing of the public reads used fastp at Q25 and MiXCR and kept productive beta chains. Every distinct CDR3 protein forms one entry, paired with its most common genes and DNA. This sample holds 170,000 or so distinct CDR3 sequences; roughly 7.5% were observed only once. The ten most abundant clones make up approximately 2.9% of the sample. Sequences were derived from PBMCs from the stem cell graft donor, sampled from the stem cell graft. Receptors originate from a human donor who donated a stem cell graft to a child with Wiskott-Aldrich syndrome.

This clonotype was seen repeatedly, ten times or more. The J gene is TRBJ2-5, the V gene TRBV12-3 or TRBV12-4; D could derive from TRBD1 or TRBD2 (5 bases each). CDR3 length: 16 amino acids. Trimming pared 1 base from V and 3 bases from J, leaving 15 bases between. CDR3 sequence (DNA): TGTGCCAGCAGTTTAGTAGTCCGGGGCAGCGAAGAGACCCAGTACTTC. Amino acids: CASSLVVRGSEETQYF.

The V gene is TRBV7-8, the J gene TRBJ1-5; a weak D match, TRBD1 (6 bases). The V gene lost 3 bases and the J gene lost 7 bases, with 16 bases spanning the gap. Germline lookup yields CDR1 SGHVS and CDR2 FQNEAQ. CDR3 length: 15 residues. For the CDR3, the DNA is TGTGCCAGCAGCTTGGACACAGGGATGAGACAGCCCCAGCATTTT. Its translation is CASSLDTGMRQPQHF.

The sample holds a few counts of this clonotype. V is TRBV2 and J is TRBJ2-7; 12 nucleotides line up with TRBD1. The CDR3 spans 15 residues. Germline values: CDR1 SNHLY, CDR2 FYNNEI. J lost 7 bases, V lost 6 bases, and 10 bases had no gene match. DNA of the CDR3: TGTGCCAGCAGCACAGGGGGACAGGGGGCTATTGAGCAGTACTTC. This sequence encodes CASSTGGQGAIEQYF.

This clonotype was detected ten times or more. This chain connects TRBV4-3 to TRBJ1-1; the D is unclear. Germline V CDR1 and CDR2: LGHNA, YSLEER. The V end lost 2 bases, the J end lost 1 base, and 8 bases lay between the germline ends. CDR3 length equals 14 residues. The CDR3 DNA sequence: TGCGCCAGCAGCCAATATCTAGCGAACACTGAAGCTTTCTTT. Translating it yields CASSQYLANTEAFF.

This clonotype was observed at least ten times. V and J are TRBV12-3 or TRBV12-4 and TRBJ2-2; 13 nucleotides match TRBD2. This CDR3 contains 15 residues. The J segment lost 4 bases and the V segment lost 4 bases, leaving 0 bases of the junction unmatched. The CDR3 coding sequence is TGTGCCAGCAGTTGGACTAGCGGGAGCACCGGGGAGCTGTTTTTT. It codes for CASSWTSGSTGELFF.

This clonotype was recorded at least ten times. V and J are TRBV5-1 and TRBJ2-1; TRBD2 matches at 11 bases. V lost 4 bases to trimming and J lost 0 bases; unmatched junction nucleotides: 18. CDR3 length: 21 amino acids. Germline values: CDR1 SGHRS, CDR2 YFSETQ. Here the CDR3 reads CASSVDYKGLAATDSYNEQFF. DNA for the CDR3: TGCGCCAGCAGCGTAGATTATAAGGGACTAGCGGCAACCGACTCCTACAATGAGCAGTTCTTC.

The chain combines TRBV19 with TRBJ2-1; 9 nucleotides agree with TRBD1. Germline trimming cut 9 bases from V and 6 bases from J; bases unmatched to any gene: 6. This CDR3 has 13 residues. CDR1 is LNHDA and CDR2 is SQIVND in the germline V gene (reference sequence). CDR3 nucleotides: TGTGCCAGACAGGGGGCAAAAGTCAATGAGCAGTTCTTC. The encoded protein is CARQGAKVNEQFF.

This clonotype has a count of ten or more. The chain recombines TRBV12-3 or TRBV12-4 with TRBJ1-6; D call uncertain. V lost 6 bases and J 7 bases, leaving 10 bases between the germline ends. The CDR3 loop spans 13 amino acids. CDR3 loop: CASRDGLNSPLHF. For the CDR3, the DNA is TGTGCCAGCAGGGACGGCCTGAATTCACCCCTCCACTTT.

This clonotype was observed a handful of times. The chain links TRBV28 to TRBJ2-2, with TRBD1 matching 7 bases. This CDR3 has 16 residues. J gave up 0 bases and V 5 bases, and 6 bases lay outside the gene matches. Germline assignment: CDR1 MDHEN and CDR2 SYDVKM. The CDR3 bases are TGTGCCAGCAGTGCCAGACAGGGCGCGAACACCGGGGAGCTGTTTTTT. Residues: CASSARQGANTGELFF. The full variable domain, rest sourced from reference TRBV28 and TRBJ2-2, is DVKVTQSSRYLVKRTGEKVFLECVQDMDHENMFWYRQDPGLGLRLIYFSYDVKMKEKGDIPEGYSVSREKKERFSLILESASTNQTSMYLCASSARQGANTGELFFGEGSRLTVL.

This clonotype was counted ten times or more. The J gene is TRBJ2-7, the V gene TRBV10-3; 9 bases align to TRBD1. The J segment lost 3 bases and the V segment lost 10 bases, leaving 7 bases of the junction unmatched. The CDR3 sequence is 13 residues long. Germline lookup yields CDR1 ENHRY and CDR2 SYGVKD. The CDR3 DNA is TGTGCCACGGGACAGGGCTCCTTCTACGAGCAGTACTTC. This codes for CATGQGSFYEQYF.

A remark on this clonotype: This may be a read error, as it is one base from a much larger clone. The rearrangement links TRBV10-3 to TRBJ2-7, with 9 bases fitting TRBD1. V shed 4 bases and J 5 bases; nucleotides not matched to a gene: 9. This CDR3 is 15 amino acids long. The V gene's germline CDR1 is ENHRY and CDR2 SYGVKD. In DNA, the CDR3 is TGTGCCATCAGTGGTTGGGACAGGGTAGCCCACGAGCAGTACTTC. Its protein product is CAISGWDRVAHEQYF.

This clonotype appeared a few times. V gene TRBV5-1 combines with J gene TRBJ2-7, with D possibly being TRBD1 (6 bases). The germline gives CDR1 SGHRS, CDR2 YFSETQ. The CDR3 is 15 amino acids. The V end lost 2 bases, the J end lost 2 bases, and 14 bases lay between the germline ends. The CDR3 DNA reads as TGCGCCAGCAGCTTTAGTCCAGGGGTGGCCTACGAGCAGTACTTC. As protein: CASSFSPGVAYEQYF.

The chain is built from TRBV20-1 and TRBJ1-4, with D maybe TRBD1 (6 bases). The CDR3 covers 14 residues. The V gene's germline CDR1 is DFQATT and CDR2 SNEGSKA (reference sequence). V dropped 4 bases and J dropped 0 bases, with 9 bases sitting between them. The CDR3 here is CSATGDATNEKLFF. The CDR3 coding sequence is TGCAGTGCTACAGGGGATGCAACTAATGAAAAACTGTTTTTT.

This clonotype has at least ten counts. The chain couples TRBV12-3 or TRBV12-4 to TRBJ1-2; D is unresolved. Trimming cost V 2 bases and J 2 bases, with 9 bases left between them. The CDR3 is 14 amino acids. CDR3 sequence reads: CASSLTQKNYGYTF. The DNA for the CDR3 is TGTGCCAGCAGTTTAACTCAGAAAAACTATGGCTACACCTTC.

This clonotype was counted ten times or more. The chain employs TRBV4-1 and TRBJ1-2; TRBD1 agrees at 7 bases. J was trimmed by 0 bases and V by 4 bases; bases with no gene match: 8. Germline-derived CDR1 and CDR2 are MGHRA and YSYEKL. The CDR3 is 16 amino acids. CDR3 DNA: TGCGCCAGCAGCCGATCGCCGGGACAGACTAACTATGGCTACACCTTC. Translating it yields CASSRSPGQTNYGYTF.

This clonotype was found many times. This chain links TRBV5-1 with TRBJ1-2, with D hard to call. This CDR3 comprises 14 residues. The germline CDR1 and CDR2 sequences are SGHRS and YFSETQ. V was cut by 0 bases and J by 6 bases, with 12 bases left in between. CDR3 amino acids: CASSLAGGGNGYTF. In DNA form, the CDR3 reads TGCGCCAGCAGCTTGGCCGGAGGTGGGAATGGCTACACCTTC.

This clonotype was seen a few times. V gene TRBV20-1 combines with J gene TRBJ1-1, with 9 bases matching TRBD1. With 3 bases clipped from V and 5 bases from J, the junction kept 4 bases outside the gene matches. The CDR3 has 13 residues. Germline-derived CDR1 and CDR2 are DFQATT and SNEGSKA (reference sequence). The CDR3 is CSARGQGWTEAFF. CDR3 nucleotide sequence: TGCAGTGCTAGGGGACAGGGATGGACTGAAGCTTTCTTT.

The table lists this clonotype with many counts. The CDR3 here is CAISEGTREQYF. The CDR3 bases are TGTGCCATCAGTGAGGGGACCCGGGAGCAGTACTTC. The chain couples TRBV10-3 to TRBJ2-7; D assignment may be TRBD1 or TRBD2 (5 bases each). The CDR3 is 12 amino acids. V lost 2 bases and J lost 7, with 9 bases in between. Germline loops: CDR1 ENHRY, CDR2 SYGVKD.

This clonotype was picked up a small number of times. The V gene is TRBV7-9, the J gene TRBJ2-3; 10 bases agree with TRBD2. Losses at the gene ends were 2 bases for V and 1 base for J; bases not matched to a gene: 6. Germline CDR1 and CDR2: SEHNR and FQNEAQ (reference sequence). This CDR3 is built from 17 residues. The CDR3 bases are TGTGCCAGCAGCTTATTCCCTACTAGCGGGGGCACAGATACGCAGTATTTT. It specifies CASSLFPTSGGTDTQYF.

The sample holds many counts of this clonotype. This chain links TRBV4-3 with TRBJ2-4, with D perhaps assigned TRBD1 or TRBD2 (5 bases each). The V gene's germline CDR1 is LGHNA and CDR2 YSLEER. V was trimmed by 0 bases and J by 6 bases, leaving 18 bases between them. CDR3 size: 17 residues. CDR3 DNA sequence: TGCGCCAGCAGCCAAGATATTGGCAGGGCGGGCGGAAACATTCAGTACTTC. It specifies CASSQDIGRAGGNIQYF.

This clonotype appeared a few times. The CDR3 nucleotides read TGTGCCAGCAGCCCCGACCCGGAGGGGGCGGCTTTCTTT. Amino acid sequence: CASSPDPEGAAFF. The V call is TRBV7-2, the J call TRBJ1-1; 7 bases agree with TRBD1. Germline V lookup: CDR1 SGHTA, CDR2 FQGNSA. The CDR3 length is 13 residues. After removal of 5 bases from V and 11 bases from J, the junction contained 11 bases not matched to a gene.

This clonotype has ten or more counts. The CDR3 sequence: CASSLDLSYNEQFF. DNA of the CDR3: TGTGCCAGCAGCTTAGATTTGTCTTACAATGAGCAGTTCTTC. The gene calls are TRBV11-3 and TRBJ2-1; D is unclear. This CDR3 has 14 amino acids. The germline V gene has CDR1 SGHNT and CDR2 YENEEA. Trimming cost V 0 bases and J 4 bases, with 7 bases left between them.

This clonotype is medium-sized (0.01 to 0.1%) within its sample. The chain combines TRBV30 with TRBJ2-3; no reliable D call. With 0 bases removed from V and 6 bases from J, the gap between germline ends came to 7 bases. This CDR3 comprises 12 residues. From germline, CDR1 is GTSNPN and CDR2 SVGIG (reference sequence). CDR3 sequence: CAWSVGSDTQYF. The CDR3 nucleotides read TGTGCCTGGAGTGTAGGGTCCGATACGCAGTATTTT.

The chain recombines TRBV4-3 with TRBJ2-1; TRBD1 aligns across 7 bases. The CDR3 spans 20 residues. The V gene's germline CDR1 is LGHNA and CDR2 YSLEER. Unmatched junction bases numbered 23, after V lost 3 bases and J lost 6 bases. As DNA, the CDR3 is TGCGCCAGCAGCCATGACTTTGGACAGGCGATTTCGTTCTGGGGCAATGAGCAGTTCTTC. It specifies CASSHDFGQAISFWGNEQFF.

This clonotype was observed a few times. This sequence joins TRBV5-1 and TRBJ2-2; D might be TRBD1 (5 bases). Germline V CDR1 and CDR2: SGHRS, YFSETQ. The CDR3 has 13 amino acids. The germline V and J ends were trimmed by 2 bases and 8 bases, with 10 bases remaining between them. The CDR3 DNA is TGCGCCAGCAGCTTACAAGACAGAGGGGAGCTGTTTTTT. Residues: CASSLQDRGELFF. Filled out from reference TRBV5-1 and TRBJ2-2, the complete variable domain reads KAGVTQTPRYLIKTRGQQVTLSCSPISGHRSVSWYQQTPGQGLQFLFEYFSETQRNKGNFPGRFSGRQFSNSRSEMNVSTLELGDSALYLCASSLQDRGELFFGEGSRLTVL.

This clonotype was counted many times. The chain's CDR3 is CAISESSAGGRDTQYF. In DNA form, the CDR3 reads TGTGCCATCAGTGAGTCCTCTGCGGGGGGACGAGATACGCAGTATTTT. The rearrangement joins TRBV10-3 to TRBJ2-3, with 8 bases fitting TRBD2. From germline, CDR1 is ENHRY and CDR2 SYGVKD. There are 16 residues in the CDR3. Trimming took 0 bases from V and 5 from J; bases not matched to a gene: 7.

This clonotype has only a few counts. The CDR3 DNA is TGTGCCAGCAGTCATGGGGCAGGCCAGGCTTTCTTT. This translates into CASSHGAGQAFF. The chain recombines TRBV6-6 with TRBJ1-1, with D tentatively TRBD1 (5 bases). CDR1 and CDR2 from the germline V gene are MNHNY and SVGAGI (reference sequence). V lost 5 bases and J 11 bases, leaving 15 bases between the germline ends. The length of the CDR3 is 12 residues.

The sample holds many counts of this clonotype. The chain employs TRBV4-2 and TRBJ1-6, with D uncertain. CDR1 is LGHNA, CDR2 YNFKEQ, per germline. The CDR3 is 15 amino acids. The V end was cut by 0 bases, the J end by 9 bases, with 12 bases between. The CDR3 nucleotides read TGTGCCAGCAGCCAAGAAGAGCGAGAGACTTCACCCCTCCACTTT. Translating gives CASSQEERETSPLHF.

In this sample, this clonotype turned up many times. This chain connects TRBV12-3 or TRBV12-4 to TRBJ1-2; tentatively, D is TRBD1 (6 bases). The CDR3 contains 13 residues. Trimming cost V 6 bases and J 8 bases, with 16 bases left between them. The CDR3 sequence: CASSPDRIRGYTF. The CDR3 bases are TGTGCCAGCAGCCCAGACAGGATTAGAGGCTACACCTTC.